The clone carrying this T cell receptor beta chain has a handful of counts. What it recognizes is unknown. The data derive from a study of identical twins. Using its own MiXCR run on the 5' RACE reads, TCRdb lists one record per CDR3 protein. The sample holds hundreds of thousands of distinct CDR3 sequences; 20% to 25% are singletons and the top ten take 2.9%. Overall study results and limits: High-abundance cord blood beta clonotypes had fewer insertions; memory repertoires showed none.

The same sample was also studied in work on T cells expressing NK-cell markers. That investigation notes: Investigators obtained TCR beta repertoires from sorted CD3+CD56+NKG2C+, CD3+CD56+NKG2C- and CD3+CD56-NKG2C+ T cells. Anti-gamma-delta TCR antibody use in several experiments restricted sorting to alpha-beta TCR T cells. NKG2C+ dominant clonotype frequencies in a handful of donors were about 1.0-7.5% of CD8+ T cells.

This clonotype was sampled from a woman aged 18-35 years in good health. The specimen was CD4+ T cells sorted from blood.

The CDR3 nucleotides are TGCGCCAGCAGCTCAACAGGGGCTGTCTATGGCTACACCTTC. It is translated as CASSSTGAVYGYTF. The chain carries TRBV5-1 and TRBJ1-2; TRBD1 agrees at 7 bases. Per germline, CDR1 SGHRS and CDR2 YFSETQ. This CDR3 is 14 amino acids long. The J segment lost 4 bases and the V segment lost 3 bases, leaving 6 bases of the junction unmatched.